Below, 17 T cell receptor beta chains from the same sample are listed, as sequenced in a study of cytomegalovirus exposure and HLA in healthy donors. PCR was performed using 60 Vbeta and 13 Jbeta primers. Sequencing used immunoSEQ multiplex PCR; TCRdb keeps in-frame clones, though not all of them. The repertoire includes 200,000 or so clones, over 75% of them detected once, and around 1.8% sits in the top ten. The specimen sequenced was PBMCs. The receptor set was obtained from a man aged 18 to 30 in good health and CMV-seronegative.

The count of this clone is one. This chain links TRBV6-6 with TRBJ2-1; the match to TRBD2 covers 9 bases. From germline, CDR1 is MNHNY and CDR2 SVGAGI (reference sequence). J gave up 6 bases and V 4 bases, and 10 bases lay outside the gene matches. This CDR3 region has 16 residues. In DNA form, the CDR3 reads TGTGCCAGCAGTTTCCTGAGCGGGGGGCTTGCCAATGAGCAGTTCTTC. As protein: CASSFLSGGLANEQFF.

The V and J genes are TRBV28 and TRBJ2-2, with D possibly being TRBD2 (5 bases). The V gene lost 1 base and the J gene lost 1 base, with 10 bases spanning the gap. The germline V gene has CDR1 MDHEN and CDR2 SYDVKM. This CDR3 is 16 amino acids long. The CDR3 DNA reads TGTGCCAGCAGTTTATTTCCGGGGAGGAACACCGGGGAGCTGTTTTTT. Its translation is CASSLFPGRNTGELFF. The whole variable domain, remainder taken from reference TRBV28 and TRBJ2-2, is DVKVTQSSRYLVKRTGEKVFLECVQDMDHENMFWYRQDPGLGLRLIYFSYDVKMKEKGDIPEGYSVSREKKERFSLILESASTNQTSMYLCASSLFPGRNTGELFFGEGSRLTVL.

The chain carries TRBV11-3 and TRBJ2-6; D may be TRBD1 (5 bases). CDR1 and CDR2 from the germline V gene are SGHNT and YENEEA. Trimming took 4 bases from V and 0 from J, leaving 10 bases between them. This CDR3 comprises 16 residues. Here the CDR3 DNA reads TGTGCCAGCAGCTCGACAGAACCCTCTGGGGCCAACGTCCTGACTTTC. Amino acids: CASSSTEPSGANVLTF. The full variable domain, completed using reference TRBV11-3 and TRBJ2-6, is EAGVVQSPRYKIIEKKQPVAFWCNPISGHNTLYWYLQNLGQGPELLIRYENEEAVDDSQLPKDRFSAERLKGVDSTLKIQPAELGDSAVYLCASSSTEPSGANVLTFGAGSRLTVL.

V gene TRBV7-2 combines with J gene TRBJ1-1; D might be TRBD1 (5 bases). Germline assignment: CDR1 SGHTA and CDR2 FQGNSA. This CDR3 comprises 14 residues. V was clipped by 1 base and J by 4 bases, with 10 bases between them. CDR3 nucleotide sequence: TGTGCCAGCAGCTTAGAAACGGGGGGCACTGAAGCTTTCTTT. This encodes CASSLETGGTEAFF. Drawing the rest from reference TRBV7-2 and TRBJ1-1, the complete variable domain is GAGVSQSPSNKVTEKGKDVELRCDPISGHTALYWYRQSLGQGLEFLIYFQGNSAPDKSGLPSDRFSAERTGGSVSTLTIQRTQQEDSAVYLCASSLETGGTEAFFGQGTRLTVV.

V is TRBV7-2 and J is TRBJ1-5, with D possibly being TRBD1 (6 bases). Trimming stripped 5 bases from V and 5 bases from J, with 13 bases between. The CDR3 runs to 14 residues. The germline V gene has CDR1 SGHTA and CDR2 FQGNSA. CDR3 DNA: TGTGCCAGCAGCCCGAGGACAGTCGATCAGCCCCAGCATTTT. Translated, it gives CASSPRTVDQPQHF. Full variable domain (rest looked up from reference TRBV7-2 and TRBJ1-5): GAGVSQSPSNKVTEKGKDVELRCDPISGHTALYWYRQSLGQGLEFLIYFQGNSAPDKSGLPSDRFSAERTGGSVSTLTIQRTQQEDSAVYLCASSPRTVDQPQHFGDGTRLSIL.

The rearrangement links TRBV2 to TRBJ2-3, with 10 bases matching TRBD1. Germline assignment: CDR1 SNHLY and CDR2 FYNNEI. Trimming cost V 4 bases and J 0 bases; bases outside gene matches: 4. The CDR3 length is 16 residues. The CDR3, as DNA: TGTGCCAGCAGTGTGGACAGGGGGTTTAGCACAGATACGCAGTATTTT. Encoded protein: CASSVDRGFSTDTQYF. Looking up the rest from reference TRBV2 and TRBJ2-3 gives the full variable domain: EPEVTQTPSHQVTQMGQEVILRCVPISNHLYFYWYRQILGQKVEFLVSFYNNEISEKSEIFDDQFSVERPDGSNFTLKIRSTKLEDSAMYFCASSVDRGFSTDTQYFGPGTRLTVL.

This clone was seen more than once but under ten times. This sequence joins TRBV7-3 and TRBJ2-1; D is perhaps TRBD1 (5 bases). Trimming removed 1 base at V and 4 bases at J, with 14 bases between. The CDR3 covers 16 residues. Germline V gene data show CDR1 as SGHTA and CDR2 as FQGTGA. Here the CDR3 DNA reads TGTGCCAGCAGCTTAATGGGTCAGGGTACGTACAATGAGCAGTTCTTC. Translating it yields CASSLMGQGTYNEQFF.

The table lists this clone with a count of one. The rearrangement uses TRBV4-2 and TRBJ2-7; possible D gene TRBD2, 6 bases. CDR3 length equals 15 residues. Trimming removed 0 bases from V and 3 bases from J, with 12 bases in between. CDR1 is LGHNA and CDR2 is YNFKEQ in the germline V gene. The CDR3 region has the DNA TGTGCCAGCAGCCAAGATGAGGGACTTAGCTACGAGCAGTACTTC. Protein: CASSQDEGLSYEQYF.

The CDR3 bases are TGTGCCAGCAGCTTGGAACTTATCGGGGAGACCCAGTACTTC. Translating it yields CASSLELIGETQYF. The chain has TRBV5-5 and TRBJ2-5; D remains ambiguous. The germline V gene has CDR1 SGHKS and CDR2 YYEKEE (reference sequence). Trimming took off 0 bases at V and 5 bases at J, with 11 bases between the two ends. CDR3 length: 14 residues.

The V gene is TRBV30, the J gene TRBJ2-7; unclear D gene. Trimming took 3 bases from V and 0 from J, leaving 18 bases between them. Germline CDR1 reads GTSNPN; CDR2 reads SVGIG (reference sequence). This CDR3 has 16 residues. The CDR3 sequence: CAWRDLQAHGSYEQYF. CDR3 coding DNA: TGTGCCTGGAGAGACCTCCAGGCCCACGGCTCCTACGAGCAGTACTTC.

The chain recombines TRBV7-8 with TRBJ2-7; tentatively, D is TRBD1 (5 bases). The CDR3 is made up of 15 amino acids. Germline loops: CDR1 SGHVS, CDR2 FQNEAQ. Between the trimmed V and J ends, which lost 4 bases and 6 bases, there was a span of 19 bases. The CDR3 region is CASSSLGASLREQYF. CDR3 DNA sequence: TGTGCCAGCAGCTCCTTAGGGGCCTCCCTACGCGAGCAGTACTTC.

J is TRBJ1-1 and V is TRBV7-6; TRBD1 is a possible D gene (5 bases). Germline V gene lookup returns CDR1 SGHVS and CDR2 FNYEAQ. The CDR3 length is 17 residues. V was trimmed by 1 base and J by 6 bases, leaving 21 bases between them. The CDR3 sequence: CASSLGAQMGRGSEAFF. CDR3 coding DNA: TGTGCCAGCAGCTTAGGAGCCCAGATGGGAAGGGGCTCTGAAGCTTTCTTT.

The gene calls are TRBV6-5 and TRBJ2-5; 8 bases align to TRBD2. Matching the DNA end better, TRBJ2-7 makes the J call doubtful. The germline CDR1 and CDR2 sequences are MNHEY and SVGAGI. This CDR3 has 14 amino acids. CDR3 sequence: CASVGPGTSYEQYF. CDR3 DNA sequence: TGTGCCAGCGTTGGGCCCGGGACTAGCTACGAGCAGTACTTC.

The CDR3 here is CASRPTGGDSPLHF. DNA for the CDR3: TGCGCCAGCAGGCCAACCGGGGGGGACTCACCCCTCCACTTT. The chain uses TRBV4-3 and TRBJ1-6, with a tentative D call TRBD1 (5 bases). Trimming left V 6 bases short and J 10 bases short, with 16 bases between. Germline V gene sequence: CDR1 LGHNA, CDR2 YSLEER. This CDR3 has 14 amino acids.

This chain uses TRBV28 with TRBJ2-1; D ambiguous. CDR1 is MDHEN, CDR2 SYDVKM, per germline. Trimming removed 2 bases from V and 0 bases from J, with 11 bases in between. CDR3 length: 16 residues. The CDR3 spells CASSLRQLSSYNEQFF. As DNA, the CDR3 is TGTGCCAGCAGTTTACGACAACTTAGCTCCTACAATGAGCAGTTCTTC.

V is TRBV10-3 and J is TRBJ1-1; D call uncertain. The CDR3 has 13 residues. Germline assignment: CDR1 ENHRY and CDR2 SYGVKD. V was cut by 2 bases and J by 0 bases, with 4 bases left in between. The CDR3 region is CAISEGLNTEAFF. CDR3 DNA sequence: TGTGCCATCAGTGAGGGGCTGAACACTGAAGCTTTCTTT.

The chain links TRBV11-3 to TRBJ2-2; 12 positions match TRBD1. Losses at the gene ends were 1 base for V and 10 bases for J; bases not matched to a gene: 4. Germline CDR1 and CDR2: SGHNT and YENEEA. The CDR3 contains 15 residues. CDR3 residues: CASSLAGTGGEELFF. The CDR3, as DNA: TGTGCCAGCAGCTTAGCCGGGACAGGGGGCGAGGAGCTGTTTTTT.